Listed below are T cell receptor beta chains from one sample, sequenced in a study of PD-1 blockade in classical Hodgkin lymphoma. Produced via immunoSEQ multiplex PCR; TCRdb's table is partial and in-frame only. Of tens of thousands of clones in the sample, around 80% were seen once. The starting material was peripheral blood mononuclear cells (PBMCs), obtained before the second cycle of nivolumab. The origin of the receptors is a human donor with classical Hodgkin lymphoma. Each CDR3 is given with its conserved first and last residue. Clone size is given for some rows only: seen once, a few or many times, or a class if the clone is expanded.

CAWSIQYGYTF	TRBV30	NA
CASSQDSYNEQFF	TRBV4-3	few
CASSSHTALPITEAFF	TRBV28	NA
CASSELWGGYTEAFF	TRBV6-1	few
CASSLRPSGDNEQFF	TRBV7-2	NA
CAISARTGGLNTEAFF	TRBV10-3	NA
CASSLNRGPIYEQYF	TRBV11-2	NA
CSVEDPRNYGYTF	TRBV29-1	once
CASSMSVFGQGGYEQYF	TRBV19	NA
CASSTTWFSNYGYTF	TRBV19	few
CASSKGGRGTSTDTQYF	TRBV21-1	NA
CASSRIDTQYF	TRBV7-2	NA
CASSFSPGLAKDTQYF	TRBV7-6	NA
CASKQGGNQPQHF	TRBV6-5	NA
CASSVFPGASTDTQYF	TRBV9	NA
CATSRGSGGRGQETQYF	TRBV15	NA
CASSAGDTQYF	TRBV28	NA
CASSPRLAGVGEQYF	TRBV18	NA
CASSFIDGAYEQYF	TRBV6-1	NA
CASSARGFNSPLHF	TRBV6-5	NA
CASRTQALSGNTIYF	TRBV4-2	NA
CASSLGAASSYEQYF	TRBV5-8	NA
CASSLLGQGSYGYTF	TRBV11-2	NA
CASSEFSGGARETQYF	TRBV2	NA
CASSADYRNTEAFF	TRBV6-4	NA
CASSFLSKQETQYF	TRBV5-1	NA
CASSQDSGSRTYGYTF	TRBV4-3	NA
CASSLTFEQYF	TRBV7-2	NA
CASSREFSYQETQYF	TRBV27	few
CASSKSGGNNEQFF	TRBV7-2	NA
CASSNFGLTEAFF	TRBV4-1	NA
CASSLRTGTEAFF	TRBV4-1	few
CAISSGRGMRTEAFF	TRBV10-3	NA
CAISESGGINYGYTF	TRBV10-3	NA
CASSSVAGASIREQYF	TRBV5-1	NA
CASSQDSARGAFF	TRBV4-3	NA
CASSAGLAGGQETQYF	TRBV5-1	NA
CASSQGGPPAYEQYF	TRBV4-1	NA
CASSLSGVSTDTQYF	TRBV5-1	NA
CASTTGVGTEAFF	TRBV19	NA
CSVAGTNYGYTF	TRBV29-1	NA
CASSLKRKQYF	TRBV7-2	NA
CASTPSETNEKLFF	TRBV9	few
CASSLGRGQNTGELFF	TRBV5-4	NA
CASSLDKYEQYF	TRBV13	NA
CASSGGTGTSYNEQFF	TRBV6-1	NA
CASSLEVQYNEQFF	TRBV7-2	NA
CASSFPGFDEQYF	TRBV5-6	NA
CASSKRESGNTEAFF	TRBV5-1	few
CASRPPADVHLETQYF	TRBV7-9	NA
CASSQDRAGGWTTGELFF	TRBV4-1	NA
CASSDPNGDRANYGYTF	TRBV6-1	NA
CASSLDRGLGTDTQYF	TRBV13	NA
CASRRQGGLPTDTQYF	TRBV7-2	NA
CASSRRTGVSSGANVLTF	TRBV18	NA